This T cell receptor beta chain was identified in a study of T-cell memory formation after mild COVID-19. Study-wide results and caveats: The main location of contracting CD4+ clones was CM and EM, and that of contracting CD8+ clones was EMRA. Some clones that responded were present in memory (sampled pre-infection), which suggests cross-reactive memory joined. While clones contracting from day 15 to 85 were balanced between CD4 and CD8, later expanders leaned CD4+.

Germline-derived CDR1 and CDR2 are ENHRY and SYGVKD. Trimming removed 0 bases from V and 2 bases from J, with 3 bases in between. The CDR3 consists of 13 residues. As to this clonotype: Its target is not known.

One entry per CDR3 protein results from TCRdb running MiXCR on the 5' RACE reads. The sample carries more than 80,000 distinct CDR3 sequences, over 15% recorded once. The chain is built from TRBV10-3 and TRBJ2-3, with D unclear. The sequenced sample was PBMCs or a T cell subset sorted from them (not recorded which). The receptor's source is an adult woman who had mild COVID-19 (a few samples of this study predate the infection). Cell type and time point are not known. The DNA of the CDR3 is TGTGCCATCAGTGAGTCTCCCACAGATACGCAGTATTTT. Protein sequence: CAISESPTDTQYF.